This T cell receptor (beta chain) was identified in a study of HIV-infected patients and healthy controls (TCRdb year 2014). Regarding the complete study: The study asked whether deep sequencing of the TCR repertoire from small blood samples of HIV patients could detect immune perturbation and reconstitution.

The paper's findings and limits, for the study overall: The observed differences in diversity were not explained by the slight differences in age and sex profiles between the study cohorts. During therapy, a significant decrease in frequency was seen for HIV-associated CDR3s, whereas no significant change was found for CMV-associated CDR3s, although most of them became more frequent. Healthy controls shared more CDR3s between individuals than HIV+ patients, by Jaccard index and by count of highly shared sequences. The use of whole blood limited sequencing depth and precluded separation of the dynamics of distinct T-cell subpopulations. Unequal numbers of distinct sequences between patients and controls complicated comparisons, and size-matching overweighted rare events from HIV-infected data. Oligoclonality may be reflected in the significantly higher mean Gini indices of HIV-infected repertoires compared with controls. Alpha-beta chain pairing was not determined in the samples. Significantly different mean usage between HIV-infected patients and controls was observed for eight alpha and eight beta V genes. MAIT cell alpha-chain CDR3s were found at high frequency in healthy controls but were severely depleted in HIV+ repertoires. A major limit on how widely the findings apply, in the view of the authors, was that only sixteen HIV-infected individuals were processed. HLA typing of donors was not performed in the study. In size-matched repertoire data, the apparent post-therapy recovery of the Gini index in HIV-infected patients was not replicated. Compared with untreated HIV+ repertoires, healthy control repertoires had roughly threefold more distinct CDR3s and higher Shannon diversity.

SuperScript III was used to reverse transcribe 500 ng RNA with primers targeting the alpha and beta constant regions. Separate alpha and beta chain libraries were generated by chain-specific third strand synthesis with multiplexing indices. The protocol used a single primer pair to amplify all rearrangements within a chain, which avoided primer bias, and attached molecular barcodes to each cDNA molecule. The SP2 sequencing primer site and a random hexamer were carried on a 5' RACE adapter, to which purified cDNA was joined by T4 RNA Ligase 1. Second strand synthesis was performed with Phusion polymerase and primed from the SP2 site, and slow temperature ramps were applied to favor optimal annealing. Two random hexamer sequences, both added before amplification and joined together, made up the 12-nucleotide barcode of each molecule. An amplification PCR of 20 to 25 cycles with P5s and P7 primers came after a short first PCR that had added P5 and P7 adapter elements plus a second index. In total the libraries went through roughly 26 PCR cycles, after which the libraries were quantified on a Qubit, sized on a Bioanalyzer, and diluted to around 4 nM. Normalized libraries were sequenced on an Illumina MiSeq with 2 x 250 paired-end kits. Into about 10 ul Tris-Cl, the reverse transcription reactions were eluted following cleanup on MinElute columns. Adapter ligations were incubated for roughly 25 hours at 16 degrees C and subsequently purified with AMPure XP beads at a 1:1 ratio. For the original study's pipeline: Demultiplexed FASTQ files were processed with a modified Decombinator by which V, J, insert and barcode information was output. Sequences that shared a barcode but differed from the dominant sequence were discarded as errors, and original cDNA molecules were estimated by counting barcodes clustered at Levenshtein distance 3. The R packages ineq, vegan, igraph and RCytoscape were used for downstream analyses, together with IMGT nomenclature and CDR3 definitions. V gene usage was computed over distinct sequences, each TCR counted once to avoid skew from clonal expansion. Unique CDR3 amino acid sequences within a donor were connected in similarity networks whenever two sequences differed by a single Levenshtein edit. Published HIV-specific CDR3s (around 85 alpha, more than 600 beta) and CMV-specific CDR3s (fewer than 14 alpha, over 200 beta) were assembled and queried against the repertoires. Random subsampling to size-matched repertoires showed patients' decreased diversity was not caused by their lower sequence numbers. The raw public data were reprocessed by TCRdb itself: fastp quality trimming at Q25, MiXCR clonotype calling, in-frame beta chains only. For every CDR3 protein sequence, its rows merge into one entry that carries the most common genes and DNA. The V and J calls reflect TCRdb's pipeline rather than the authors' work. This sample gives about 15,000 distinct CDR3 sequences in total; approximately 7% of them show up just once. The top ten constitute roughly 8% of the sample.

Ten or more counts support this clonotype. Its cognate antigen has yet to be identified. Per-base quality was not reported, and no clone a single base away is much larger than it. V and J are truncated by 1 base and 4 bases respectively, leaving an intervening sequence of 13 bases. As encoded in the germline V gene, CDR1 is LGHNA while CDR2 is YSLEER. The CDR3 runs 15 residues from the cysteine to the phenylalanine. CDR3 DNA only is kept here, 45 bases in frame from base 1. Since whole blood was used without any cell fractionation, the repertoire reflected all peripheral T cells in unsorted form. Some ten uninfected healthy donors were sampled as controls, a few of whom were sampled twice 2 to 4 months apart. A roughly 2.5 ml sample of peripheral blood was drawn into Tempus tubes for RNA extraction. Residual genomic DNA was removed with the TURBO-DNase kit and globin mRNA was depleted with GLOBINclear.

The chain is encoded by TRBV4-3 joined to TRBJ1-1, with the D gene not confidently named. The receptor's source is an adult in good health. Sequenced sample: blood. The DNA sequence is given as TGCGCCAGCAGCCAAGCTGCAGGAGACCCCACTGAAGCTTTCTTT. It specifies CASSQAAGDPTEAFF.